These 13 T cell receptor beta chains were sequenced from one sample in a study of CD8+ T cells in alopecia areata. Treatment reported: oral pan-JAK inhibitor, 5-10 mg twice daily. cDNA serving as the sequencing template came from extracted, reverse transcribed RNA. Using immunoSEQ multiplex PCR, the repertoire was profiled, and TCRdb retains in-frame clones only, with some absent. The table includes around 170,000 clones, approximately 51% detected once. The sequenced sample was CD8+ T cells sorted from blood, obtained around week 54, from a patient treated with tofacitinib. Receptors were obtained from a human donor with alopecia areata.

V and J are TRBV29-1 and TRBJ1-1, with TRBD1 identical over 8 bases. V gave up 5 bases and J gave up 8 bases; unmatched junction bases: 7. Germline V gene sequence: CDR1 SQVTM, CDR2 ANQGSEA. The CDR3 loop spans 12 amino acids. CDR3 sequence reads: CSVLTRGREAFF. The CDR3 DNA is TGCAGCGTTTTAACCAGGGGGCGGGAAGCTTTCTTT.

V is TRBV30 and J is TRBJ1-5, with D unclear. The CDR3 has 12 amino acids. The germline CDR1 and CDR2 sequences are GTSNPN and SVGIG (reference sequence). V lost 2 bases to trimming and J lost 7 bases, with 9 bases between them. This chain's CDR3 is CAWSKARQPQHF. The CDR3 DNA reads TGTGCCTGGAGTAAGGCTAGGCAGCCCCAGCATTTT.

This chain joins TRBV6-5 and TRBJ2-5; 9 nucleotides align to TRBD1. The germline V gene has CDR1 MNHEY and CDR2 SVGAGI. The CDR3 length is 15 residues. V gave up 7 bases and J gave up 5 bases; unmatched junction bases: 11. The CDR3 here is CASTEIGQGRETQYF. The DNA for the CDR3 is TGTGCCAGCACCGAAATTGGACAGGGGAGGGAGACCCAGTACTTC.

The chain uses TRBV6-5 and TRBJ1-2; no firm D call. Germline lookup yields CDR1 MNHEY and CDR2 SVGAGI. The CDR3 covers 12 residues. V lost 4 bases and J lost 7, with 10 bases in between. The CDR3, as DNA: TGTGCCAGCAGTTCCCCCCCGGGTGGCTACACCTTC. Residues: CASSSPPGGYTF.

This clone has just a few counts. The genes are TRBV11-2 and TRBJ2-3; no clear D. The CDR3 sequence is 12 residues long. Per germline, CDR1 SGHAT and CDR2 FQNNGV. Trimming cost V 5 bases and J 2 bases, with 5 bases left between them. The CDR3 is CASSHSTDTQYF. The CDR3 DNA reads as TGTGCCAGCAGCCACTCCACAGATACGCAGTATTTT.

This chain links TRBV6-5 with TRBJ2-7; D not certain. The CDR3 has 15 residues. V lost 0 bases to trimming and J lost 0 bases, with 9 bases between them. Looked up from germline, CDR1 is MNHEY and CDR2 is SVGAGI. Here the CDR3 DNA reads TGTGCCAGCAGTTACTCGGTACAGAGCTCCTACGAGCAGTACTTC. This gives the protein CASSYSVQSSYEQYF.

This clone was picked up a small number of times. This rearrangement joins TRBV7-9 to TRBJ1-5; 8 bases line up with TRBD1. Germline V gene data show CDR1 as SEHNR and CDR2 as FQNEAQ (reference sequence). This CDR3 has 13 residues. V lost 6 bases to trimming and J lost 5 bases; unmatched junction nucleotides: 3. For the CDR3, the DNA is TGTGCCAGCAGTTCGGACAGGGATCAGCCCCAGCATTTT. Residues: CASSSDRDQPQHF.

The chain joins TRBV14 to TRBJ2-5; 7 bases align to TRBD2. The length of the CDR3 is 13 residues. The V and J ends lost 5 bases and 3 bases, in that order; junction bases with no gene match: 3. The V gene's germline CDR1 is SGHDN and CDR2 FVKESK. In DNA, the CDR3 is TGTGCCAGCAGCTTCCGGGGGGAAGAGACCCAGTACTTC. The encoded protein is CASSFRGEETQYF.

The rearrangement links TRBV6-5 to TRBJ1-6; possibly TRBD1 for D (6 bases). Trimming shortened V by 6 bases and J by 8 bases, and 14 bases separated the two germline ends. Germline values: CDR1 MNHEY, CDR2 SVGAGI. CDR3 length equals 14 residues. The CDR3 DNA is TGTGCCAGCAGCCAAAGGGGGTCGGATTCACCCCTCCACTTT. Protein: CASSQRGSDSPLHF.

The chain joins TRBV5-4 to TRBJ2-7; D possibly corresponds to TRBD2 (5 bases). V dropped 0 bases and J dropped 7 bases, with 14 bases sitting between them. The CDR3 totals 14 residues. The germline gives CDR1 SGHNT, CDR2 YYREEE (reference sequence). The DNA for the CDR3 is TGTGCCAGCAGCTTGGGGTGGGATCGCGGGGAGCAGTACTTC. It codes for CASSLGWDRGEQYF.

V gene TRBV5-1 combines with J gene TRBJ1-2; 10 bases fit TRBD1. There are 16 residues in the CDR3. Germline V lookup: CDR1 SGHRS, CDR2 YFSETQ. V trimming: 5 bases; J trimming: 4 bases; junction bases outside the gene matches: 11. Written as DNA, the CDR3 is TGCGCCAGCAGAAAGGCCGGGACAGGGGACCGCTATGGCTACACCTTC. Protein product: CASRKAGTGDRYGYTF. Complete variable domain (other parts from reference TRBV5-1 and TRBJ1-2): KAGVTQTPRYLIKTRGQQVTLSCSPISGHRSVSWYQQTPGQGLQFLFEYFSETQRNKGNFPGRFSGRQFSNSRSEMNVSTLELGDSALYLCASRKAGTGDRYGYTFGSGTRLTVV.

This clone was seen more than once but under ten times. The J gene is TRBJ2-7, the V gene TRBV11-2, with unresolved D. CDR1 and CDR2 from the germline V gene are SGHAT and FQNNGV. V shed 0 bases and J shed 2 bases, with 11 bases lying between them. This CDR3 has 15 residues. The CDR3 DNA follows: TGTGCCAGCAGCTTAGATCTAGGTATCGCCTACGAGCAGTACTTC. This gives the protein CASSLDLGIAYEQYF.

The table lists this clone with a count of one. The germline gene is not matched at one end of the junction; a read error may be the cause. The CDR3 DNA is TGCAGCGCGGATAGCGGGGCTAGCATAGATACGCAGTATTTT. Protein product: CSADSGASIDTQYF. V and J are TRBV29-1 and TRBJ2-3, with 8 bases matching TRBD2. Germline V gives CDR1 SQVTM, CDR2 ANQGSEA. CDR3 length: 14 amino acids.